The 5 T cell receptor beta chains listed next were all sequenced from one sample in a study of blood T cell repertoires in COVID-19. The table came from immunoSEQ multiplex PCR; TCRdb's copy has only in-frame clones and leaves some out. The table has fewer than 200,000 clones, over 70% seen once. Sequenced material: PBMCs or T cells enriched from blood (not recorded which). Receptors were obtained from a woman between 50 and 59 years old in a cohort exposed to, infected with or recovered from COVID-19 (not recorded which).

J is TRBJ1-1 and V is TRBV6-1; D is undetermined. V gave up 1 base and J gave up 6 bases, with 12 bases separating them. The length of the CDR3 is 14 residues. From germline, CDR1 is MNHNS and CDR2 SASEGT. The CDR3 sequence: CASSEVGSKAEAFF. For the CDR3, the DNA is TGTGCCAGCAGTGAAGTGGGCAGCAAGGCTGAAGCTTTCTTT.

The chain combines TRBV4-2 with TRBJ1-5; 11 nucleotides agree with TRBD1. From germline, CDR1 is LGHNA and CDR2 YNFKEQ. The V segment lost 3 bases and the J segment 7 bases; nucleotides outside the gene matches: 2. The CDR3 sequence is 14 residues long. As DNA, the CDR3 is TGTGCCAGCAGCCAGGGACAGGGGGAACAGCCCCAGCATTTT. Translated: CASSQGQGEQPQHF.

The chain recombines TRBV6-5 with TRBJ2-1, with TRBD2 matching over 10 bases. The CDR3 is made up of 14 amino acids. V gave up 7 bases and J gave up 5 bases; unmatched junction bases: 5. Germline CDR1 is MNHEY and CDR2 is SVGAGI. The CDR3 bases are TGTGCCAGCACCCTAGCGGGAGTGAACAATGAGCAGTTCTTC. This sequence encodes CASTLAGVNNEQFF.

This clone was seen more than once but under ten times. The V and J genes are TRBV11-3 and TRBJ2-1; 12 bases are shared with TRBD2. The CDR3 extends over 15 amino acids. The V and J ends lost 5 bases and 8 bases, in that order; junction bases with no gene match: 7. The V gene's germline CDR1 is SGHNT and CDR2 YENEEA. The CDR3 region is CASSTGLAGGDEQFF. The CDR3 nucleotides are TGTGCCAGCAGCACGGGACTAGCGGGTGGTGATGAGCAGTTCTTC.

This clone occurred many times. The genes are TRBV10-3 and TRBJ2-7, with 10 bases aligning to TRBD1. The J segment lost 5 bases and the V segment lost 7 bases, leaving 11 bases of the junction unmatched. The germline V gene has CDR1 ENHRY and CDR2 SYGVKD. This CDR3 comprises 15 residues. Here the CDR3 reads CAIKGDRGRVHEQYF. The CDR3 DNA is TGTGCCATCAAGGGTGACAGGGGGCGCGTCCACGAGCAGTACTTC.